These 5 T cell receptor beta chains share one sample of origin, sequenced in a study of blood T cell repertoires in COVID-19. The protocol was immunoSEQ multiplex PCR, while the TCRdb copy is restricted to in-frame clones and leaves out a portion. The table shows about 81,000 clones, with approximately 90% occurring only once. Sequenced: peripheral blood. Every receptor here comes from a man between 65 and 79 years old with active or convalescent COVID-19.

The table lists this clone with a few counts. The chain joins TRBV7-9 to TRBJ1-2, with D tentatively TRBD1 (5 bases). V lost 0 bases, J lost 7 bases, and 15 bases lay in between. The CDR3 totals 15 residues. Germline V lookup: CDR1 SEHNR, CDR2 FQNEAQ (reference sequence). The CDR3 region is CASSLAGVGASGYTF. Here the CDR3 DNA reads TGTGCCAGCAGCTTAGCTGGAGTAGGGGCTAGTGGCTACACCTTC.

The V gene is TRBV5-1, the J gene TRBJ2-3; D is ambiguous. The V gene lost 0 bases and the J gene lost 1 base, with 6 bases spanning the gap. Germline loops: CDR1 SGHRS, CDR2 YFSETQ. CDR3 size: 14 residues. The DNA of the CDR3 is TGCGCCAGCAGCTTGGCCGGTGGCACAGATACGCAGTATTTT. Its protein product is CASSLAGGTDTQYF.

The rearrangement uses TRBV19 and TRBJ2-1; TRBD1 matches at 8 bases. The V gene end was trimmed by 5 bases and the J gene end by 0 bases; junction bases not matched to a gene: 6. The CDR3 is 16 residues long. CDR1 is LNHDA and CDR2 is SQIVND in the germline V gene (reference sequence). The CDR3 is CASSPRTGSSYNEQFF. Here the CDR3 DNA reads TGTGCCAGTAGTCCCCGGACAGGGAGCTCCTACAATGAGCAGTTCTTC.

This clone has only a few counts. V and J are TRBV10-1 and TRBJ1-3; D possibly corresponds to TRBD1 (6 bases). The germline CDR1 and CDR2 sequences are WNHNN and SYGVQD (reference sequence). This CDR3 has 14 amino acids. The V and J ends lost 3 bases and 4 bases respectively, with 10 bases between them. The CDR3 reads CASSETGTGNTIYF. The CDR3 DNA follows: TGCGCCAGCAGTGAAACAGGGACGGGAAACACCATATATTTT.

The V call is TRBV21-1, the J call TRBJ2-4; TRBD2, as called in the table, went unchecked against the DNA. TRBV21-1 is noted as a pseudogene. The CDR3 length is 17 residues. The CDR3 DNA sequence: TGTGCCAGCAACCCTCGGCCGGGGAGGGAAGCCAAAAACATTCAGTACTTC. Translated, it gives CASNPRPGREAKNIQYF.